This T cell receptor (beta chain) is from a study of cytomegalovirus exposure and HLA in healthy donors. 13 Jbeta primers and 60 Vbeta primers were used for the PCR. TCRdb keeps only in-frame clones here, not all; method: immunoSEQ multiplex PCR. The sample consists of roughly 100,000 clones, 78% of them appearing once. This clone came up once. CDR3 length: 14 amino acids. The V gene end was trimmed by 5 bases and the J gene end by 7 bases; junction bases not matched to a gene: 7. The V gene's germline CDR1 is SEHNR and CDR2 FQNEAQ (reference sequence). The rearrangement uses TRBV7-9 and TRBJ2-1, with 8 bases identical to TRBD2. The origin of this receptor is a man aged 25-45 years in good health and CMV-seronegative. What was sequenced was PBMCs. The CDR3: CASSASGSTNEQFF. The CDR3 DNA reads as TGTGCCAGCAGCGCAAGCGGGAGTACAAATGAGCAGTTCTTC.